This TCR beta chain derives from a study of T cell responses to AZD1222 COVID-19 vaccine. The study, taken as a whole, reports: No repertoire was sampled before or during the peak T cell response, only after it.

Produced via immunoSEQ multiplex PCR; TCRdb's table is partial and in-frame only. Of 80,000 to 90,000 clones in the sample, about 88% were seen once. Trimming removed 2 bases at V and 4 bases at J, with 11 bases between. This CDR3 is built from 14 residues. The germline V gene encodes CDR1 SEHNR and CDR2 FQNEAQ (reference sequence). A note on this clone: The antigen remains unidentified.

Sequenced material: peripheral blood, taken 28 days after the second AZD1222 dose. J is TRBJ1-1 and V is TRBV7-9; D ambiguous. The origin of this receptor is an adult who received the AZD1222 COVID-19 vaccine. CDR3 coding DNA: TGTGCCAGCAGCTTATTGGTTGGCACCACTGAAGCTTTCTTT. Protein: CASSLLVGTTEAFF.